Shown below are 21 T cell receptor beta chains from a single sample sequenced in a study of shared clonotypes between healthy human individuals. Assay: immunoSEQ multiplex PCR; the TCRdb copy retains only in-frame clones and omits some. The table lists hundreds of thousands of clones, roughly four fifths of them singletons, with 13% in the top ten. The specimen sequenced was PBMCs. The receptors come from a middle-aged woman in good health. Some clones in this sample may be carry-over from other donors' samples.

This clone appeared a single time. This chain uses TRBV27 with TRBJ1-1; D unclear. This CDR3 region has 13 residues. Trimming stripped 2 bases from V and 3 bases from J, with 7 bases between. Germline V gene data show CDR1 as MNHEY and CDR2 as SMNVEV (reference sequence). CDR3 bases: TGTGCCAGCAGTTTAAACTGGGACACTGAAGCTTTCTTT. Protein product: CASSLNWDTEAFF.

The count of this clone is one. This chain connects TRBV13 to TRBJ2-7; TRBD1 is a possible D gene (8 bases). CDR3 length equals 13 residues. Looked up from germline, CDR1 is PRHDT and CDR2 is FYEKMQ (reference sequence). Trimming took off 3 bases at V and 6 bases at J, with 12 bases between the two ends. CDR3 DNA: TGTGCCAGCAGCTTCACAGGGGGGGCCGAGCAGTACTTC. As protein: CASSFTGGAEQYF.

The chain couples TRBV2 to TRBJ1-2; no clear D. In germline, CDR1 is SNHLY, CDR2 FYNNEI. The CDR3 is 13 amino acids. Trimming left V 6 bases short and J 2 bases short, with 10 bases between. The DNA for the CDR3 is TGTGCCAGCAGCGACGATACCAACTATGGCTACACCTTC. Amino acids: CASSDDTNYGYTF.

This clone has a single count. The rearrangement uses TRBV4-1 and TRBJ2-7, with D perhaps matching TRBD1 (6 bases). The CDR3 runs 13 residues. Trimming took off 5 bases at V and 5 bases at J, with 13 bases between the two ends. CDR1 and CDR2 (germline): MGHRA, YSYEKL. As DNA, the CDR3 is TGCGCCAGCAGCGTACAGGGAGCCGACGAGCAGTACTTC. It encodes CASSVQGADEQYF.

The J gene is TRBJ2-3, the V gene TRBV28; perhaps TRBD1 as D (6 bases). The germline gives CDR1 MDHEN, CDR2 SYDVKM. The CDR3 has 15 amino acids. V dropped 3 bases and J dropped 5 bases, with 15 bases sitting between them. CDR3 coding DNA: TGTGCCAGCAGTTTGCTAGGGGGAGTCAGAGATACGCAGTATTTT. Residues: CASSLLGGVRDTQYF.

The chain couples TRBV9 to TRBJ2-7, with D unresolved. The V end was cut by 0 bases, the J end by 2 bases, with 12 bases between. CDR1 and CDR2 (germline): SGDLS, YYNGEE. The CDR3 runs to 15 residues. CDR3 amino acids: CASSVALGPTYEQYF. The CDR3 DNA reads TGTGCCAGCAGCGTAGCGTTAGGCCCCACCTACGAGCAGTACTTC.

The chain links TRBV7-8 to TRBJ2-1; TRBD2 is a possible D gene (6 bases). Germline assignment: CDR1 SGHVS and CDR2 FQNEAQ. Trimming pared 3 bases from V and 9 bases from J, leaving 12 bases between. CDR3 size: 13 residues. The CDR3, as DNA: TGTGCCAGCAGCTTCGGGACTTTTGGTGAGCAGTTCTTC. Its translation is CASSFGTFGEQFF. Variable domain in full (rest from reference TRBV7-8 and TRBJ2-1): GAGVSQSPRYKVAKRGQDVALRCDPISGHVSLFWYQQALGQGPEFLTYFQNEAQLDKSGLPSDRFFAERPEGSVSTLKIQRTQQEDSAVYLCASSFGTFGEQFFGPGTRLTVL.

The chain has TRBV10-3 and TRBJ2-3, with D possibly TRBD2 on 6 matching bases. Trimming left V 2 bases short and J 6 bases short, with 9 bases between. CDR3 length: 13 residues. Germline CDR1 reads ENHRY; CDR2 reads SYGVKD. Written as DNA, the CDR3 is TGTGCCATCAGTGAGGCGGGAAGGGATACGCAGTATTTT. Encoded protein: CAISEAGRDTQYF.

This chain links TRBV5-4 with TRBJ2-7, with 9 nucleotides matching TRBD1. Germline lookup yields CDR1 SGHNT and CDR2 YYREEE (reference sequence). V lost 6 bases to trimming and J lost 5 bases; unmatched junction nucleotides: 15. This CDR3 region has 16 residues. CDR3 nucleotides: TGTGCCAGCACCCGAGGCTCGGGACAGGGAGGGGACGAGCAGTACTTC. The encoded protein is CASTRGSGQGGDEQYF.

The rearrangement links TRBV11-2 to TRBJ2-7, with D perhaps TRBD2 (7 bases). The CDR3 length is 20 residues. Trimming cost V 0 bases and J 3 bases, with 27 bases left between them. The germline V gene has CDR1 SGHAT and CDR2 FQNNGV. CDR3 amino acids: CASSLDLLAPDGRGDYEQYF. The DNA of the CDR3 is TGTGCCAGCAGCTTAGACCTCCTGGCCCCCGATGGGAGGGGGGACTACGAGCAGTACTTC.

This sequence joins TRBV5-4 and TRBJ2-1, with TRBD2 identical over 9 bases. V trimming: 2 bases; J trimming: 9 bases; junction bases outside the gene matches: 6. The CDR3 has 14 amino acids. Germline CDR1 is SGHNT and CDR2 is YYREEE (reference sequence). The CDR3 loop is CASSLGLASSEQFF. The CDR3 coding sequence is TGTGCCAGCAGCTTAGGACTAGCGTCGAGTGAGCAGTTCTTC.

The V and J genes are TRBV6-5 and TRBJ2-5; tentative D call: TRBD1 (5 bases). This CDR3 spans 14 amino acids. V lost 2 bases and J 5 bases, leaving 12 bases between the germline ends. Looked up from germline, CDR1 is MNHEY and CDR2 is SVGAGI. DNA for the CDR3: TGTGCCAGCAGTTACGCGGCAGGGTCCGAGACCCAGTACTTC. This gives the protein CASSYAAGSETQYF.

The chain recombines TRBV7-8 with TRBJ2-7, with TRBD2 as a possible D gene (5 bases). Germline V CDR1 and CDR2: SGHVS, FQNEAQ. This CDR3 contains 13 residues. Trimming took off 4 bases at V and 7 bases at J, with 14 bases between the two ends. CDR3 DNA sequence: TGTGCCAGCAGCTCTAGCCGGATAGGGGAGCAGTACTTC. Translation gives CASSSSRIGEQYF.

The chain uses TRBV5-6 and TRBJ1-2, with D perhaps TRBD1 (6 bases). The CDR3 is 15 amino acids. Germline-derived CDR1 and CDR2 are SGHDT and YYEEEE. V was shortened by 4 bases and J by 4 bases, with 17 bases between the two germline ends. The CDR3 region has the DNA TGTGCCAGCAGCCGTGAGACCAGGGGAGTCTATGGCTACACCTTC. Its protein is CASSRETRGVYGYTF.

The chain links TRBV19 to TRBJ1-5; D is possibly TRBD1 (6 bases). CDR3 length: 16 amino acids. Trimming left V 7 bases short and J 0 bases short, with 16 bases between. Germline V gives CDR1 LNHDA, CDR2 SQIVND (reference sequence). CDR3 protein: CASKGSGAYSNQPQHF. The CDR3 DNA reads as TGTGCCAGTAAAGGCTCGGGGGCCTATAGCAATCAGCCCCAGCATTTT.

CDR3 in amino acids: CASSLVPGETEAFF. The CDR3 DNA sequence: TGTGCCAGCAGTTTAGTTCCCGGGGAGACTGAAGCTTTCTTT. V usage is TRBV28 and J usage is TRBJ1-1; the D is unclear. Germline CDR1 and CDR2: MDHEN and SYDVKM. The ends were cut back, 2 bases at V and 5 bases at J, with 12 bases in the middle. There are 14 residues in the CDR3.

J is TRBJ2-7 and V is TRBV9; possible D gene TRBD2, 5 bases. Trimming left V 4 bases short and J 2 bases short, with 16 bases between. Germline loops: CDR1 SGDLS, CDR2 YYNGEE. There are 15 residues in the CDR3. The CDR3 DNA is TGTGCCAGCAGCCTAGAGGACCGGGGTACCTACGAGCAGTACTTC. Amino acid sequence: CASSLEDRGTYEQYF.

Note on this clone: A read error is possible here, since a much larger clone lies one base away. This sequence joins TRBV20-1 and TRBJ2-7, with 7 nucleotides matching TRBD2. Germline V lookup: CDR1 DFQATT, CDR2 SNEGSKA (reference sequence). CDR3 size: 11 residues. CDR3 bases: TGCTGTGCCAGCGGGGACCACGAGCAGTACTTC. Translation: CCASGDHEQYF.

Concerning this clone: Its ends do not fully match the called genes, so a read error is possible. The rearrangement uses TRBV2 and TRBJ1-2, with D hard to call. CDR3 length equals 13 residues. Germline CDR1 reads SNHLY; CDR2 reads FYNNEI. The DNA for the CDR3 is TGTGCCAGCAGAGAAGTAACTTTCTATGGCTACACCTTC. Translating it yields CASREVTFYGYTF.

The sample holds many counts of this clone. This CDR3 is also generated by other DNA sequences in the sample. V gene TRBV5-1 combines with J gene TRBJ2-1; 8 bases are a match to TRBD1. The germline gives CDR1 SGHRS, CDR2 YFSETQ. CDR3 length: 14 amino acids. V gave up 2 bases and J gave up 8 bases; unmatched junction bases: 6. The CDR3 loop is CASSLTDRVDEQFF. For the CDR3, the DNA is TGCGCCAGCAGCTTAACGGACAGGGTCGATGAGCAGTTCTTC.

This chain links TRBV5-1 with TRBJ2-7; 15 nucleotides match TRBD2. The CDR3 consists of 16 residues. V dropped 5 bases and J dropped 1; count of bases not matched to a gene: 4. The germline gives CDR1 SGHRS, CDR2 YFSETQ. CDR3 bases: TGCGCCAGCAGATCCGGGACTAGCGGGAGGTCCTACGAGCAGTACTTC. Translation: CASRSGTSGRSYEQYF.